The clone carrying this TCR beta chain was found many times. Each CDR3 protein is one row after TCRdb ran MiXCR on the RT-PCR reads. The table lists 650,000 to 800,000 distinct CDR3 sequences, 14% of them singletons. The germline CDR1 and CDR2 sequences are SGDLS and YYNGEE. V dropped 4 bases and J dropped 5; count of bases not matched to a gene: 6. This CDR3 comprises 14 residues. The TCR originated in a female donor in good health, serving as a healthy control. Sample: memory CD4+ T cells from blood. The chain employs TRBV9 and TRBJ2-1; TRBD2 matches at 7 bases. The CDR3 is CASSPRDYHNEQFF. DNA for the CDR3: TGTGCCAGCAGCCCACGGGACTACCACAATGAGCAGTTCTTC.